These 2 T cell receptor beta chains came from one sample sequenced in a study of T cell repertoires in ileal Crohn's disease (dated by TCRdb to between 2018 and 2021). Library preparation used the immunoSEQ multiplex PCR assay. TCRdb stores this immuneACCESS table with in-frame sequences only. Part of the clones is absent; in the studies checked, under half of the shortfall reflects unresolved V genes, and no reason is known for the rest. The sample profile shows tens of thousands of clones; around 80% of them were found once. Of the sample, 4.5% to 6% is held by the ten largest clones. The sequenced sample was ileal tissue. These receptors all come from an adult with Crohn's disease.

V gene TRBV7-9 combines with J gene TRBJ2-7; perhaps TRBD1 as D (6 bases). V lost 4 bases and J 5 bases, leaving 18 bases between the germline ends. CDR3 size: 15 residues. Germline V gene lookup returns CDR1 SEHNR and CDR2 FQNEAQ (reference sequence). Here the CDR3 DNA reads TGTGCCAGCAGCTCAGACTTGGGGGCGCACCACGAGCAGTACTTC. Amino acid sequence: CASSSDLGAHHEQYF.

V is TRBV18 and J is TRBJ2-7; a weak D match, TRBD2 (6 bases). The CDR3 has 15 residues. Germline V gives CDR1 KGHSH, CDR2 LQKENI. V lost 6 bases to trimming and J lost 2 bases, with 17 bases between them. The CDR3 region is CASSRAGTAAYEQYF. In nucleotides, the CDR3 is TGTGCCAGCTCTAGAGCCGGGACTGCAGCCTACGAGCAGTACTTC.